These T cell receptor beta chains were read from a single sample in a study of CD8+ T cells in alopecia areata. Clones were sequenced by immunoSEQ multiplex PCR, and TCRdb holds only the in-frame ones, with some missing. This table holds around 140,000 clones, over 45% found once. What was sequenced was CD4+ T cells sorted from blood. These receptors were taken from a human donor with alopecia areata. Each CDR3 is given with its conserved first and last residue. D genes are given only for firm matches. Expanded clones get a size class; other rows say once, few or many, or leave the size out.

J: TRBJ2-2; V: TRBV5-1; D: -; size: -; DNA: TGCGCCAGCAGCTTTCAAGGGGTCGACACCGGGGAGCTGTTTTTT; CDR3: CASSFQGVDTGELFF
J: TRBJ1-5; V: TRBV2; D: -; size: once; DNA: TGTGCCAGCCGTTCGGGACTCTCGGGGGGCAATCAGCCCCAGCATTTT; CDR3: CASRSGLSGGNQPQHF
J: TRBJ2-5; V: TRBV29-1; D: TRBD1; size: -; DNA: TGCAGCGTTGACAGGGGGCTAGAGACCCAGTACTTC; CDR3: CSVDRGLETQYF
J: TRBJ2-4; V: TRBV6-1; D: -; size: once; DNA: TGTGCCAGCAGTGAAGGAGGGTTCCCCAAAAACATTCAGTACTTC; CDR3: CASSEGGFPKNIQYF
J: TRBJ2-6; V: TRBV7-9; D: -; size: few; DNA: TGTGCCAGCACGGAGTGGGCATCCAGCTACCGCTCTGGGGCCAACGTCCTGACTTTC; CDR3: CASTEWASSYRSGANVLTF
J: TRBJ2-2; V: TRBV28; D: -; size: -; DNA: TGTGCCAGCAGTTTAGGACTCAGGGCCCGGGAGCTGTTTTTT; CDR3: CASSLGLRARELFF
J: TRBJ2-1; V: TRBV30; D: -; size: -; DNA: TGTGCCTGGAGTGTACACAGCAGTAGGAATGAGCAGTTCTTC; CDR3: CAWSVHSSRNEQFF
J: TRBJ2-3; V: TRBV2; D: -; size: -; DNA: TGTGCCAGCAGCATGGTCGGTCTCGCCCGGAGAGATACGCAGTATTTT; CDR3: CASSMVGLARRDTQYF
J: TRBJ2-3; V: TRBV7-2; D: TRBD2; size: -; DNA: TGTGCCAGCAGCCGACAGACTAGCTGGGGCACAGATACGCAGTATTTT; CDR3: CASSRQTSWGTDTQYF
J: TRBJ2-1; V: TRBV2; D: TRBD2; size: -; DNA: TGTGCCACCGCCCCGATAGCGGGAGCGGCGGGTGAGCAGTTCTTC; CDR3: CATAPIAGAAGEQFF
J: TRBJ1-2; V: TRBV28; D: -; size: -; DNA: TGTGCCAGTCATCCCCGTCATCCTAACTATGGCTACACCTTC; CDR3: CASHPRHPNYGYTF
J: TRBJ1-2; V: TRBV29-1; D: TRBD1; size: -; DNA: TGCAGCGCCTTCTCCGGGACAGATTATGGCTACACCTTC; CDR3: CSAFSGTDYGYTF
J: TRBJ1-5; V: TRBV7-8; D: TRBD1; size: -; DNA: TGTGCCAGCAGCCCGGACAGGGTGGGCAATCAGCCCCAGCATTTT; CDR3: CASSPDRVGNQPQHF
J: TRBJ2-2; V: TRBV14; D: -; size: medium-sized; DNA: TGTGCCAGCAGCCTCAGGGTAGGGGAGCTGTTTTTT; CDR3: CASSLRVGELFF
J: TRBJ1-1; V: TRBV9; D: -; size: -; DNA: TGTGCCAGCAGCGGTGGGGGGACTGAAGCTTTCTTT; CDR3: CASSGGGTEAFF
J: TRBJ2-5; V: TRBV5-1; D: TRBD2; size: -; DNA: TGCGCCAGCAGCCTAACCGGACTAGAGGGAGTAGAGACCCAGTACTTC; CDR3: CASSLTGLEGVETQYF
J: TRBJ2-3; V: TRBV28; D: -; size: few; DNA: TGTGCCAGTTCCGACACAGATACGCAGTATTTT; CDR3: CASSDTDTQYF
J: TRBJ2-7; V: TRBV7-9; D: -; size: once; DNA: TGTGCCAGCAGAAAAACGAATTCCGGCTACGAGCAGTACTTC; CDR3: CASRKTNSGYEQYF
J: TRBJ2-5; V: TRBV5-1; D: -; size: -; DNA: TGCGCCAGCAGCTTGGCGGCAGGACAAGAGACCCAGTACTTC; CDR3: CASSLAAGQETQYF
J: TRBJ2-1; V: TRBV5-1; D: TRBD2; size: few; DNA: TGCGCCAGCAGCTTGGGCGGGAGGACGAACAATGAGCAGTTCTTC; CDR3: CASSLGGRTNNEQFF
J: TRBJ2-7; V: TRBV6-5; D: -; size: -; DNA: TGTGCCAGCAGAGACCTGATGGGCGAGCAGTACTTC; CDR3: CASRDLMGEQYF
J: TRBJ2-7; V: TRBV5-1; D: TRBD1; size: -; DNA: TGCGCCAGCAGCTTGTTACAGGGGGCGGGCGAGCAGTACTTC; CDR3: CASSLLQGAGEQYF